This TCR beta chain was recorded in a study of radiotherapy plus CTLA-4 blockade in lung cancer. The study treated chemo-refractory metastatic non-small-cell lung cancer patients with focal radiation plus ipilimumab CTLA-4 blockade. The CDR3 spans 15 residues. The V gene end was trimmed by 4 bases and the J gene end by 5 bases; junction bases not matched to a gene: 11. The V gene's germline CDR1 is SGHRS and CDR2 YFSETQ. The protocol was immunoSEQ multiplex PCR, while the TCRdb copy is restricted to in-frame clones and leaves out a portion. The sample has 40,000 to 60,000 clones, less than 90% seen once; the top ten hold less than 20%.

The chain is built from TRBV5-1 and TRBJ1-2, with 7 bases lining up with TRBD1. Sample: peripheral blood, taken from a patient treated with radiotherapy plus ipilimumab. The origin of this receptor is a human donor with non-small cell lung cancer that progressed on radiotherapy plus ipilimumab. Some clones in this sample may be carry-over from other donors' samples. The CDR3 DNA sequence: TGCGCCAGCAGCCTGGAGGGGACAGCTCCTTATGGCTACACCTTC. It codes for CASSLEGTAPYGYTF. Full variable domain (missing parts from reference TRBV5-1 and TRBJ1-2): KAGVTQTPRYLIKTRGQQVTLSCSPISGHRSVSWYQQTPGQGLQFLFEYFSETQRNKGNFPGRFSGRQFSNSRSEMNVSTLELGDSALYLCASSLEGTAPYGYTFGSGTRLTVV.